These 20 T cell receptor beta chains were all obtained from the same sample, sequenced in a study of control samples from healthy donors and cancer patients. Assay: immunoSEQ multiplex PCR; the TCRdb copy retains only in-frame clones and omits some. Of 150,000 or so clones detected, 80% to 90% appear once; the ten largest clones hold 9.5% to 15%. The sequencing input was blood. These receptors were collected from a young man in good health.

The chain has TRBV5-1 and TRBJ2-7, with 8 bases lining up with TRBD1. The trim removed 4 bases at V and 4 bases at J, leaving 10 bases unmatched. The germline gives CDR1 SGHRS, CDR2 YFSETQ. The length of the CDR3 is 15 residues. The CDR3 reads CASSGTRDRRYEQYF. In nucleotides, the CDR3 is TGCGCCAGCAGCGGGACCCGGGACAGGAGGTACGAGCAGTACTTC.

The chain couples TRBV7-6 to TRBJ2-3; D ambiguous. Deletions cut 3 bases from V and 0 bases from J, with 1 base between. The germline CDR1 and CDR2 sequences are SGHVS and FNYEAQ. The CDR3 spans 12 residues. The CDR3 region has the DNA TGTGCCAGCAGCTTGAGCACAGATACGCAGTATTTT. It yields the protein CASSLSTDTQYF.

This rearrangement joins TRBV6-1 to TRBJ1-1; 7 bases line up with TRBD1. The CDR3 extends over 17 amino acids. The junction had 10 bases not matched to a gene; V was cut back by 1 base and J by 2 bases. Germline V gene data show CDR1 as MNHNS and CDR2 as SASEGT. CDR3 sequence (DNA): TGTGCCAGCAGTGAAGGGGGAAGGGGGCGCGTAAACACTGAAGCTTTCTTT. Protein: CASSEGGRGRVNTEAFF.

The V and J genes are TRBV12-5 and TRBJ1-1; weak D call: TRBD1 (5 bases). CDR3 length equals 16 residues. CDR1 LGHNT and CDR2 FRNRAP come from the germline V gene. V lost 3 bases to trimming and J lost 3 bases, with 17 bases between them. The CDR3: CASGFGEWGIYTEAFF. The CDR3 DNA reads TGTGCTAGTGGTTTCGGGGAGTGGGGGATTTACACTGAAGCTTTCTTT.

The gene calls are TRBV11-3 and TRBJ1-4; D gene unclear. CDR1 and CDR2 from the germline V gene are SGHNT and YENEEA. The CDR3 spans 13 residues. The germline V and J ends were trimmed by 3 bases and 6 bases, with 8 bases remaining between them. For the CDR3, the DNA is TGTGCCAGCAGCTTGAACGTCTATGAAAAACTGTTTTTT. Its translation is CASSLNVYEKLFF.

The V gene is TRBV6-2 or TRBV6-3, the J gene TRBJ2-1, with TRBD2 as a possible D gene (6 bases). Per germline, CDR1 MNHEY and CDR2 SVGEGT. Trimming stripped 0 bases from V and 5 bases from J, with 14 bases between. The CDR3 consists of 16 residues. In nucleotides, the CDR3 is TGTGCCAGCAGTTACTCCCGGGGGATAGCCGACAATGAGCAGTTCTTC. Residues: CASSYSRGIADNEQFF.

CDR3 loop: CASSHQSGGVYEQYF. CDR3 nucleotides: TGTGCCAGCAGTCATCAGAGCGGGGGGGTCTACGAGCAGTACTTC. The rearrangement joins TRBV27 to TRBJ2-7, with 10 bases aligning to TRBD2. With 5 bases clipped from V and 3 bases from J, the junction kept 7 bases outside the gene matches. Germline CDR1 MNHEY, CDR2 SMNVEV (reference sequence). The CDR3 loop spans 15 amino acids.

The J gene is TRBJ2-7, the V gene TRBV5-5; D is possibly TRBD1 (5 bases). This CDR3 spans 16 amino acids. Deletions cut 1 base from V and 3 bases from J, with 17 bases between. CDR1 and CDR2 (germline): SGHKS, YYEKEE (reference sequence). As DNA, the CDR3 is TGTGCCAGCAGCTTGCAGGACACTCCCGCGCTCTACGAGCAGTACTTC. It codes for CASSLQDTPALYEQYF.

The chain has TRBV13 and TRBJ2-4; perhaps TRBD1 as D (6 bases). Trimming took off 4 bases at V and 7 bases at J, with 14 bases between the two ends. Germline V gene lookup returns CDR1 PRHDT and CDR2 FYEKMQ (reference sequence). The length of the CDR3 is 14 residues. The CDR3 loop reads CASSSPTGPNIQYF. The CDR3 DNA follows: TGTGCCAGCAGCTCCCCCACAGGGCCGAACATTCAGTACTTC.

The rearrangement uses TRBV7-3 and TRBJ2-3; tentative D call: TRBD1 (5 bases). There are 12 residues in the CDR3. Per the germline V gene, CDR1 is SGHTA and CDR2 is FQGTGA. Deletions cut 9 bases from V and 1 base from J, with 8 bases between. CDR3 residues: CARVQGTDTQYF. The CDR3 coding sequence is TGTGCCAGGGTACAGGGCACAGATACGCAGTATTTT.

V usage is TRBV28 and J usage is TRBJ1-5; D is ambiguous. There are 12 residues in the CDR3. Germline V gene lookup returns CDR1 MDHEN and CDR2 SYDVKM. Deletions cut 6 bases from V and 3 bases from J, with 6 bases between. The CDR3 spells CASRLNNQPQHF. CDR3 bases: TGTGCCAGCAGGTTGAACAATCAGCCCCAGCATTTT.

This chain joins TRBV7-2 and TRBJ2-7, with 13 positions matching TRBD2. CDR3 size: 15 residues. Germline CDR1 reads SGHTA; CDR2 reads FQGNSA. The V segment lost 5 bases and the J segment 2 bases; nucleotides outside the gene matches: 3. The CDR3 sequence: CASSRGTSGTYEQYF. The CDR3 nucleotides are TGTGCCAGCAGCCGGGGGACTAGCGGGACCTACGAGCAGTACTTC. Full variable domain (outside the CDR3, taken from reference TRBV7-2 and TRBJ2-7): GAGVSQSPSNKVTEKGKDVELRCDPISGHTALYWYRQSLGQGLEFLIYFQGNSAPDKSGLPSDRFSAERTGGSVSTLTIQRTQQEDSAVYLCASSRGTSGTYEQYFGPGTRLTVT.

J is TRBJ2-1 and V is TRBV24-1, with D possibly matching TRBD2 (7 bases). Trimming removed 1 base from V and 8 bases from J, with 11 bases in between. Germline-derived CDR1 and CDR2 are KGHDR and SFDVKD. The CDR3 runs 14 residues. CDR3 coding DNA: TGTGCCACCAGTGATTTAGGGGGGGTCGATGAGCAGTTCTTC. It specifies CATSDLGGVDEQFF.

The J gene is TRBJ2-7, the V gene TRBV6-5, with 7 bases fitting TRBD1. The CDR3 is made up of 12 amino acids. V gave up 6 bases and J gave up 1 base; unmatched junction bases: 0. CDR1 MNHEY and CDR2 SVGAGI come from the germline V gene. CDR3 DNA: TGTGCCAGCAGGACAGGGTCCTACGAGCAGTACTTC. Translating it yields CASRTGSYEQYF.

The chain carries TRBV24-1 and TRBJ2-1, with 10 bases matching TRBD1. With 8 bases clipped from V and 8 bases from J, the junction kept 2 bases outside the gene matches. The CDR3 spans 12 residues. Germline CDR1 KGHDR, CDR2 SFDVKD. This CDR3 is CATMGQGYEQFF. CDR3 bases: TGTGCCACCATGGGACAGGGGTATGAGCAGTTCTTC.

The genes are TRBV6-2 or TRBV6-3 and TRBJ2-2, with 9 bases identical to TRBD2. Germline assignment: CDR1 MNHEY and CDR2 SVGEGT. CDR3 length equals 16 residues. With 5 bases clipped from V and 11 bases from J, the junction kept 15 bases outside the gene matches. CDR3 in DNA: TGTGCCAGCAGTCGCGAGGTGATAGCGGGAGTAAGTGAGCTGTTTTTT. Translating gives CASSREVIAGVSELFF.

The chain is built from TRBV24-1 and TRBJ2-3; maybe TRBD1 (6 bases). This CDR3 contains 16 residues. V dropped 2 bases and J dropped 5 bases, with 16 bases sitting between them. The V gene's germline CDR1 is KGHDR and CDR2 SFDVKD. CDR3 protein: CATSDSNREGKDTQYF. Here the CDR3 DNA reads TGTGCCACCAGTGATTCAAACAGGGAAGGGAAAGATACGCAGTATTTT.

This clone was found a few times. The CDR3 coding sequence is TGTGCCAGCAGTTACAGGACTAGCGGGACCCACGAGCAGTACTTC. Residues: CASSYRTSGTHEQYF. The genes are TRBV6-2 or TRBV6-3 and TRBJ2-7; 12 nucleotides align to TRBD2. The CDR3 consists of 15 residues. Germline CDR1 is MNHEY and CDR2 is SVGEGT. The trim removed 2 bases at V and 5 bases at J, leaving 4 bases unmatched.

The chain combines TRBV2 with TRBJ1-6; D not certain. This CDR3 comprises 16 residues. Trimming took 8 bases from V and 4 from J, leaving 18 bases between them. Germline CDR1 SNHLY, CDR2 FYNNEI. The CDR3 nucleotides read TGTGCCAGCGAAAGCCGCAGGACCACGTATAATTCACCCCTCCACTTT. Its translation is CASESRRTTYNSPLHF.

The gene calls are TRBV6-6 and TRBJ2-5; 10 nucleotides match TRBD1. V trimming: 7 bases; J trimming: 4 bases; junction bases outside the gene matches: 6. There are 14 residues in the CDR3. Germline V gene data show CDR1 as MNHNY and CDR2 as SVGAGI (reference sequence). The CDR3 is CASIRQGAGETQYF. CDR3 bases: TGTGCCAGCATTCGACAGGGGGCCGGAGAGACCCAGTACTTC.